These 14 T cell receptor beta chains were sequenced from one sample in a study of shared clonotypes between healthy human individuals. The repertoire was sequenced with immunoSEQ multiplex PCR; TCRdb's copy has only in-frame clones and lacks some. The sample includes about 2 million clones, about 95% of them seen just once. It was CD45RO-negative cells, positively selected for CCR7, that made up naive CD8 cells, with terminally differentiated effector memory CD45RA+ cells excluded. The material sequenced was naive CD8+ T cells sorted from blood. These receptors were obtained from a man aged 18 to 30 in good health.

The V and J genes are TRBV10-3 and TRBJ1-5; the D is unclear. V was cut by 1 base and J by 3 bases, with 7 bases left in between. This CDR3 is built from 14 residues. CDR1 is ENHRY and CDR2 is SYGVKD in the germline V gene. The CDR3 DNA reads TGTGCCATCAGTGAGTTGGCTGACAATCAGCCCCAGCATTTT. Translation: CAISELADNQPQHF.

The gene calls are TRBV7-8 and TRBJ2-7; 10 bases are a match to TRBD2. J gave up 3 bases and V 1 base, and 9 bases lay outside the gene matches. The germline V gene encodes CDR1 SGHVS and CDR2 FQNEAQ. CDR3 length: 17 residues. As DNA, the CDR3 is TGTGCCAGCAGCTTAGAAGCGGGAGGGCCCCTTAACTACGAGCAGTACTTC. Encoded protein: CASSLEAGGPLNYEQYF.

The V and J genes are TRBV4-1 and TRBJ2-7; D unclear. The germline V gene has CDR1 MGHRA and CDR2 YSYEKL. This CDR3 spans 16 amino acids. Between the trimmed V and J ends, which lost 0 bases and 0 bases, there was a span of 12 bases. The CDR3 reads CASSQEGHTSSYEQYF. CDR3 in DNA: TGCGCCAGCAGCCAAGAGGGCCATACGAGCTCCTACGAGCAGTACTTC.

This clone was seen a single time. The rearrangement uses TRBV6-1 and TRBJ2-7; D unresolved. V was pared by 3 bases and J by 5 bases, with 14 bases between. The CDR3 spans 14 residues. Germline CDR1 and CDR2: MNHNS and SASEGT. CDR3 in DNA: TGTGCCAGCAGTGATTATTGGGGTCAGGACGAGCAGTACTTC. This codes for CASSDYWGQDEQYF.

The chain joins TRBV25-1 to TRBJ2-2; 8 bases match TRBD2. The CDR3 sequence is 14 residues long. With 6 bases clipped from V and 7 bases from J, the junction kept 7 bases outside the gene matches. Germline CDR1 is MGHDK and CDR2 is SYGVNS. The CDR3 region has the DNA TGTGCCAGCAGCTACGGGAGGGGAGGCGGGGAGCTGTTTTTT. Translated: CASSYGRGGGELFF.

The V call is TRBV9, the J call TRBJ1-4; D perhaps matches TRBD1 (5 bases). The CDR3 contains 13 residues. Per germline, CDR1 SGDLS and CDR2 YYNGEE. The ends were cut back, 3 bases at V and 14 bases at J, with 17 bases in the middle. The CDR3 loop is CASSEGSGSRLFF. The CDR3, as DNA: TGTGCCAGCAGCGAGGGGTCGGGGTCACGCCTGTTTTTT.

V and J are TRBV28 and TRBJ2-3, with 12 positions matching TRBD2. Germline loops: CDR1 MDHEN, CDR2 SYDVKM. J gave up 2 bases and V 8 bases, and 2 bases lay outside the gene matches. The CDR3 length is 14 residues. The CDR3 DNA reads as TGTGCCAGCGGACTAGCGGGGACCACAGATACGCAGTATTTT. Translated: CASGLAGTTDTQYF.

This rearrangement joins TRBV28 to TRBJ2-7; D perhaps matches TRBD2 (6 bases). This CDR3 contains 15 residues. Germline-derived CDR1 and CDR2 are MDHEN and SYDVKM. The V end was cut by 5 bases, the J end by 5 bases, with 19 bases between. The CDR3 spells CASSPSPQAGNEQYF. The CDR3 region has the DNA TGTGCCAGCAGTCCATCCCCTCAAGCGGGCAACGAGCAGTACTTC.

This clone appeared once. This chain connects TRBV2 to TRBJ2-7; D tentatively fits TRBD1 or TRBD2 (7 bases each). V was clipped by 9 bases and J by 5 bases, with 17 bases between them. In germline, CDR1 is SNHLY, CDR2 FYNNEI. The CDR3 is 13 amino acids. The CDR3 here is CASHQGEGNEQYF. The CDR3, as DNA: TGTGCCAGTCATCAGGGGGAGGGTAACGAGCAGTACTTC.

This sequence joins TRBV4-1 and TRBJ1-2, with unresolved D. V was pared by 0 bases and J by 3 bases, with 11 bases between. The CDR3 consists of 15 residues. Germline CDR1 MGHRA, CDR2 YSYEKL. CDR3: CASSQDRALYYGYTF. Written as DNA, the CDR3 is TGCGCCAGCAGCCAAGATCGGGCCTTATACTATGGCTACACCTTC.

This rearrangement joins TRBV11-2 to TRBJ2-7; no clear D. CDR3 length equals 13 residues. Between the trimmed V and J ends, which lost 4 bases and 2 bases, there was a span of 9 bases. Germline V lookup: CDR1 SGHAT, CDR2 FQNNGV. The DNA of the CDR3 is TGTGCCAGCAGCTATCAGCTAACCTACGAGCAGTACTTC. It specifies CASSYQLTYEQYF.

Details on this clone: The sample holds other DNA sequences that translate to the same CDR3. V usage is TRBV11-2 and J usage is TRBJ2-7; TRBD1 matches 7 bases. The V gene end was trimmed by 5 bases and the J gene end by 3 bases; junction bases not matched to a gene: 7. The CDR3 runs 14 residues. Germline loops: CDR1 SGHAT, CDR2 FQNNGV. CDR3 in DNA: TGTGCCAGCAGCCCAGCAGGGGGTAGCTACGAGCAGTACTTC. Residues: CASSPAGGSYEQYF. Full variable domain (outside the CDR3, taken from reference TRBV11-2 and TRBJ2-7): EAGVAQSPRYKIIEKRQSVAFWCNPISGHATLYWYQQILGQGPKLLIQFQNNGVVDDSQLPKDRFSAERLKGVDSTLKIQPAKLEDSAVYLCASSPAGGSYEQYFGPGTRLTVT.

V is TRBV7-2 and J is TRBJ2-5, with 10 positions matching TRBD2. Germline CDR1 and CDR2: SGHTA and FQGNSA. The CDR3 totals 15 residues. V lost 3 bases, J lost 5 bases, and 6 bases stayed unmatched. CDR3 sequence reads: CASSLEGLAKETQYF. As DNA, the CDR3 is TGTGCCAGCAGCTTGGAGGGACTAGCGAAGGAGACCCAGTACTTC.

V and J are TRBV5-1 and TRBJ2-7, with a possible D match to TRBD1 (6 bases). V lost 0 bases, J lost 4 bases, and 23 bases lay in between. Looked up from germline, CDR1 is SGHRS and CDR2 is YFSETQ. CDR3 size: 18 residues. The CDR3: CASSLDTLGARPSYEQYF. CDR3 DNA sequence: TGCGCCAGCAGCTTGGATACGCTGGGGGCCCGGCCTTCGTACGAGCAGTACTTC.